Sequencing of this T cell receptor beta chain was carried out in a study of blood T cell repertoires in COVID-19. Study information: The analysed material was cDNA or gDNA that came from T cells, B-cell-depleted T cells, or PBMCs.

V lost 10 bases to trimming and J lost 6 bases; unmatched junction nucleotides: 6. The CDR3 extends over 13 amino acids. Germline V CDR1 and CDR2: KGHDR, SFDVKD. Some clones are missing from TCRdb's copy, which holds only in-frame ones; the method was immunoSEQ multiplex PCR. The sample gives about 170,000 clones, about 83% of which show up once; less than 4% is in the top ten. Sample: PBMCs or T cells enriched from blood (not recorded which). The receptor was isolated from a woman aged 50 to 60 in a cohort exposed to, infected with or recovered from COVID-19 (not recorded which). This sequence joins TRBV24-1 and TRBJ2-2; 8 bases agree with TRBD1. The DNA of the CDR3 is TGTGCCACTTCGACAGGGGACCCCGGGGAGCTGTTTTTT. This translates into CATSTGDPGELFF.